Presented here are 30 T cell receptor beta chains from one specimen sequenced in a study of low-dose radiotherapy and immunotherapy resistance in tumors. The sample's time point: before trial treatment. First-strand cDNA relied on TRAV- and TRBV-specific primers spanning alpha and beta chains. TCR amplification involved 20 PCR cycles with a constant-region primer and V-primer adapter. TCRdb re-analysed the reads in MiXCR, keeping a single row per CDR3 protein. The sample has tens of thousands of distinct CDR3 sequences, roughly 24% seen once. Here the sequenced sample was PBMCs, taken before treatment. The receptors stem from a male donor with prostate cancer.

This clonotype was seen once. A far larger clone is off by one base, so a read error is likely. The CDR3 spells CASSPLEGRYNEQYF. In nucleotides, the CDR3 is TGTGCCAGCAGTCCCTTGGAGGGAAGGTACAATGAGCAGTACTTC. J is TRBJ2-5 and V is TRBV26; the table's D call of TRBD2 was not tested on the DNA. TRBV26 is a listed pseudogene. CDR3 length equals 15 residues.

CDR3 residues: CASSPSLRSYNEQFF. The CDR3 region has the DNA TGTGCCAGCAGTCCTTCCCTGCGCTCCTACAATGAGCAGTTCTTC. The V and J genes are TRBV28 and TRBJ2-1; no clear D. CDR1 and CDR2 from the germline V gene are MDHEN and SYDVKM. The V and J ends lost 5 bases and 0 bases respectively, with 11 bases between them. CDR3 length equals 15 residues.

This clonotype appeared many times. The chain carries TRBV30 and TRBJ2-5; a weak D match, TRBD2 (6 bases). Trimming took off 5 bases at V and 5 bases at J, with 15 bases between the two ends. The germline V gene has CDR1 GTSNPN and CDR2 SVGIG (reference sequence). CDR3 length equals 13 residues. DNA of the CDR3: TGTGCCTGGCACGGGACTGGCGTGGAGACCCAGTACTTC. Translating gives CAWHGTGVETQYF.

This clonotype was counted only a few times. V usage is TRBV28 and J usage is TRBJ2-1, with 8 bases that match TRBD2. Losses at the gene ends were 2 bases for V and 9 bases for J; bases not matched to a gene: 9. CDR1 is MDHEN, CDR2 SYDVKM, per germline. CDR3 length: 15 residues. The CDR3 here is CASSLEDGRGGEQFF. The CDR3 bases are TGTGCCAGCAGTTTAGAGGACGGGAGGGGGGGTGAGCAGTTCTTC.

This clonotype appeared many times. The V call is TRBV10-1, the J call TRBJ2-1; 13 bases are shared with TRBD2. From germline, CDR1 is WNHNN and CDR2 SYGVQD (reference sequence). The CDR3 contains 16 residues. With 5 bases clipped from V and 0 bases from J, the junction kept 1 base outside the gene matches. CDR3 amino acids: CASSRTSGSSYNEQFF. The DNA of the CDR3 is TGCGCCAGCAGTAGGACTAGCGGGAGCTCCTACAATGAGCAGTTCTTC.

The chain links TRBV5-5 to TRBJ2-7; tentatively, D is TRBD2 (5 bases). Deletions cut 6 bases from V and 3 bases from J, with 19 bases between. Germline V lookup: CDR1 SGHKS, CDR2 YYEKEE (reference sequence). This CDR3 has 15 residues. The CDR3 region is CASTPDALRDYEQYF. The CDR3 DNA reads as TGTGCCAGCACCCCGGACGCACTTCGGGACTACGAGCAGTACTTC. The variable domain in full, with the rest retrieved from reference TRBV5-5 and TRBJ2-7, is DAGVTQSPTHLIKTRGQQVTLRCSPISGHKSVSWYQQVLGQGPQFIFQYYEKEERGRGNFPDRFSARQFPNYSSELNVNALLLGDSALYLCASTPDALRDYEQYFGPGTRLTVT.

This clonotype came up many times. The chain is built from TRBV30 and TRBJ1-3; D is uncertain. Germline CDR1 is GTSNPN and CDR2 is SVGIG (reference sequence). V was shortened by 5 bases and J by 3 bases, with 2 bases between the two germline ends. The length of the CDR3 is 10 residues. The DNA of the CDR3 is TGTGCCTGGGTTGGAAACACCATATATTTT. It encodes CAWVGNTIYF.

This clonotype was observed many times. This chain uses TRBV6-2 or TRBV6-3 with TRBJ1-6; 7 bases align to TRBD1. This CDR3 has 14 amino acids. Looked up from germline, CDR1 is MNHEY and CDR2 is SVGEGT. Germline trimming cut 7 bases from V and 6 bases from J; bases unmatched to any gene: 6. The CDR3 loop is CASKTDRSNSPLHF. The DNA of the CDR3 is TGTGCCAGCAAGACGGACAGGAGTAATTCACCCCTCCACTTT.

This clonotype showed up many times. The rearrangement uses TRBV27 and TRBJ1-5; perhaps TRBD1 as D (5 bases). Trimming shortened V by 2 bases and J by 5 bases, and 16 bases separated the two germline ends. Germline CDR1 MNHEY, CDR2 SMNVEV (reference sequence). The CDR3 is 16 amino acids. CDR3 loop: CASSLLGVGKDQPQHF. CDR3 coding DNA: TGTGCCAGCAGTTTACTGGGGGTTGGGAAGGATCAGCCCCAGCATTTT.

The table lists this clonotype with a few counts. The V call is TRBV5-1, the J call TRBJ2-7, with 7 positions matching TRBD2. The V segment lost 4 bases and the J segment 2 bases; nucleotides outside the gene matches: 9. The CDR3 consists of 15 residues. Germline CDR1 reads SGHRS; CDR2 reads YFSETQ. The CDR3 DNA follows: TGCGCCAGCAGCGTATTCGGGACTACGACCTACGAGCAGTACTTC. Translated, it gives CASSVFGTTTYEQYF.

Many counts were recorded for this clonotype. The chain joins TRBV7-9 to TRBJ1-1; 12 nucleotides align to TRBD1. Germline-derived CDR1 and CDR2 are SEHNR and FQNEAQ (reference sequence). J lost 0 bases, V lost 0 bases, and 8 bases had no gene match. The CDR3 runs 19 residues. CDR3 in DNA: TGTGCCAGCAGCTTAGCGCCCGGGACAGGGGGCGCCTTGAACACTGAAGCTTTCTTT. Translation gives CASSLAPGTGGALNTEAFF. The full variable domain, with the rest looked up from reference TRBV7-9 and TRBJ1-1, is DTGVSQNPRHKITKRGQNVTFRCDPISEHNRLYWYRQTLGQGPEFLTYFQNEAQLEKSRLLSDRFSAERPKGSFSTLEIQRTEQGDSAMYLCASSLAPGTGGALNTEAFFGQGTRLTVV.

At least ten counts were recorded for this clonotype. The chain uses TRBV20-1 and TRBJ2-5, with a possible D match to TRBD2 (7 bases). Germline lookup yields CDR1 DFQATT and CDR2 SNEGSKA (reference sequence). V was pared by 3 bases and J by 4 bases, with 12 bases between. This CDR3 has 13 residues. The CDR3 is CSASFGGRETQYF. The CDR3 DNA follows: TGCAGTGCTAGTTTCGGGGGGCGAGAGACCCAGTACTTC.

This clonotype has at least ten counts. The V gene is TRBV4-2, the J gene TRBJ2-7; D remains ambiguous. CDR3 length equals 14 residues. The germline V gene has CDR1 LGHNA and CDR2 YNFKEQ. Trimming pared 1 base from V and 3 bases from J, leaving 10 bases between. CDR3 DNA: TGTGCCAGCAGCCAAGGTCCCTCAGACTACGAGCAGTACTTC. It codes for CASSQGPSDYEQYF.

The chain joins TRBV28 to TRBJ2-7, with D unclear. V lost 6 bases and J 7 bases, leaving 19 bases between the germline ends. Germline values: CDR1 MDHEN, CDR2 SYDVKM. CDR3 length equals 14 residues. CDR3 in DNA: TGTGCCAGCAGAGACGCTAAGGTGGTTAGGGAGCAGTACTTC. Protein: CASRDAKVVREQYF.

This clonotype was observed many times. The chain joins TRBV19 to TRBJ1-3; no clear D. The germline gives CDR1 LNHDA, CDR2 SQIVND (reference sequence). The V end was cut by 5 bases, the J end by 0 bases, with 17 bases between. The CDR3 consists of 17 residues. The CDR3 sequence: CASSSFGSEISGNTIYF. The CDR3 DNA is TGTGCCAGTAGTTCCTTCGGGTCAGAAATCTCTGGAAACACCATATATTTT. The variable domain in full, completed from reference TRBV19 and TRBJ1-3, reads DGGITQSPKYLFRKEGQNVTLSCEQNLNHDAMYWYRQDPGQGLRLIYYSQIVNDFQKGDIAEGYSVSREKKESFPLTVTSAQKNPTAFYLCASSSFGSEISGNTIYFGEGSWLTVV.

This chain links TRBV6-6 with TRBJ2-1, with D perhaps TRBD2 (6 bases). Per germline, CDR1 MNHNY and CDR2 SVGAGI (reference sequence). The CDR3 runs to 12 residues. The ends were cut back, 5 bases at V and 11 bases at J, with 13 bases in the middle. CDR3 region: CASSGLGGKQFF. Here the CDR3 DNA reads TGTGCCAGCAGTGGGCTGGGCGGGAAGCAGTTCTTC.

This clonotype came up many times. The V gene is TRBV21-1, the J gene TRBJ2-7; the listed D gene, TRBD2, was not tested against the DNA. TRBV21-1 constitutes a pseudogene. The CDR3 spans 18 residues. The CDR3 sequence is CASSKRPSPGLAQNEQYF. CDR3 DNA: TGTGCCAGCAGCAAACGCCCTTCGCCGGGACTAGCTCAGAACGAGCAGTACTTC.

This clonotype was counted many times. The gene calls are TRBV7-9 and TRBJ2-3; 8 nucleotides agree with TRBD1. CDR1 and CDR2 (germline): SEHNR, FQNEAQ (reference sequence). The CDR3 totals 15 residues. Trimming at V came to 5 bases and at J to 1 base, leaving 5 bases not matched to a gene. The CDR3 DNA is TGTGCCAGCAGCGCCACGGGACAGGGCACAGATACGCAGTATTTT. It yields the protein CASSATGQGTDTQYF. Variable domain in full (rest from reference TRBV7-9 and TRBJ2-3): DTGVSQNPRHKITKRGQNVTFRCDPISEHNRLYWYRQTLGQGPEFLTYFQNEAQLEKSRLLSDRFSAERPKGSFSTLEIQRTEQGDSAMYLCASSATGQGTDTQYFGPGTRLTVL.

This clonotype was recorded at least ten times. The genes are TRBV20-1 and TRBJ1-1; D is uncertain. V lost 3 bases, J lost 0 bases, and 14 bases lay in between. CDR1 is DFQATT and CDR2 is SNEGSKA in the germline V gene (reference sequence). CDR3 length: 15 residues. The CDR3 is CSARAAGTMNTEAFF. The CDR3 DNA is TGCAGTGCTAGGGCGGCGGGAACAATGAACACTGAAGCTTTCTTT.

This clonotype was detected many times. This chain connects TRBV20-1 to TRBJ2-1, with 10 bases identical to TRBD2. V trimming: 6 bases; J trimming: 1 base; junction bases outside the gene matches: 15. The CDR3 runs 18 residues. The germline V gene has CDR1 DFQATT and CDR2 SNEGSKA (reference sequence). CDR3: CSAVGAGGPGGSYNEQFF. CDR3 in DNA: TGCAGTGCGGTGGGAGCGGGGGGGCCAGGTGGATCCTACAATGAGCAGTTCTTC.

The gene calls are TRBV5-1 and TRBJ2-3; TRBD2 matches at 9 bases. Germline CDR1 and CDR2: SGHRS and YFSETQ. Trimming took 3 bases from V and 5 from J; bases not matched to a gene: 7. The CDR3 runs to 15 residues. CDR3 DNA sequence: TGCGCCAGCAGCTCGAGTAGCGGGGGAAGAGATACGCAGTATTTT. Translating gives CASSSSSGGRDTQYF.

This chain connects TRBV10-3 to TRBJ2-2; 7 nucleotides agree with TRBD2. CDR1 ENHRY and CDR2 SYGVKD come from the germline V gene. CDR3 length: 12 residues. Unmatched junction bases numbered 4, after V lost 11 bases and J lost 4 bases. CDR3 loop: CASGEGTGELFF. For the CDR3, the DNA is TGTGCCTCTGGGGAGGGCACCGGGGAGCTGTTTTTT.

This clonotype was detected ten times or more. The CDR3 region is CASSPIGGRGNEQFF. Here the CDR3 DNA reads TGTGCCAGTAGCCCTATTGGTGGGAGGGGCAATGAGCAGTTCTTC. This chain joins TRBV19 and TRBJ2-1; 7 bases match TRBD2. V gave up 6 bases and J gave up 6 bases; unmatched junction bases: 11. The CDR3 length is 15 residues. Germline-derived CDR1 and CDR2 are LNHDA and SQIVND (reference sequence).

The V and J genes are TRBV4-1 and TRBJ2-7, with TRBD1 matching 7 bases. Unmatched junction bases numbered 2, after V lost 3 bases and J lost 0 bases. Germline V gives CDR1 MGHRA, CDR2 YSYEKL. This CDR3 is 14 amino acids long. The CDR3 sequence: CASSHRQGSYEQYF. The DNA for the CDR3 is TGCGCCAGCAGCCATCGACAGGGCTCCTACGAGCAGTACTTC.

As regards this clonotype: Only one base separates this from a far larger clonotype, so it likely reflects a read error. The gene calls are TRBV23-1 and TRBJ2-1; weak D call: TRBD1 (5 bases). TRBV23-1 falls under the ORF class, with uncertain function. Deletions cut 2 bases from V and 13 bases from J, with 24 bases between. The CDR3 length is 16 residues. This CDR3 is CASSQDSVLAKNIQFF. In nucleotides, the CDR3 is TGCGCCAGCAGTCAAGACAGTGTCTTAGCCAAAAACATTCAGTTCTTC.

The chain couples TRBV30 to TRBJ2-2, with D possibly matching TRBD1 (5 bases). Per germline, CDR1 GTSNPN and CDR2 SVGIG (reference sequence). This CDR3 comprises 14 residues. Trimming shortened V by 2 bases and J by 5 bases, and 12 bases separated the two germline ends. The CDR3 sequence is CAWSLAGLTGELFF. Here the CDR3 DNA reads TGTGCCTGGAGTCTGGCAGGGTTAACCGGGGAGCTGTTTTTT.

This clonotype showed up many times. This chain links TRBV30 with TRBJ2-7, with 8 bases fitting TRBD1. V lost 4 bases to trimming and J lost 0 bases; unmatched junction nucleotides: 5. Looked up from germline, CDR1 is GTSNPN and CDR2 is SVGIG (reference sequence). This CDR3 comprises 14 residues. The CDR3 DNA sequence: TGTGCCTGGACGGACAGGGCCGCCTCCTACGAGCAGTACTTC. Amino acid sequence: CAWTDRAASYEQYF.

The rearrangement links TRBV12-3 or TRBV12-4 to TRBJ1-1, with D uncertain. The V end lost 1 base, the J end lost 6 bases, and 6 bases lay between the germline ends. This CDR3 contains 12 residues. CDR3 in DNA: TGTGCCAGCAGTTTAGGGGTCCCTGAAGCTTTCTTT. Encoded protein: CASSLGVPEAFF.

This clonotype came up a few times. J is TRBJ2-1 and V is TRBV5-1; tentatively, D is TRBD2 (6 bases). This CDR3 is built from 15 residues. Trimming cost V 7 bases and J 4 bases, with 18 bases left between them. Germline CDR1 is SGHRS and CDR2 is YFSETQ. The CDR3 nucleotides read TGCGCCAGCGGCAGACCGGGGACTCCTTACAATGAGCAGTTCTTC. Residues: CASGRPGTPYNEQFF. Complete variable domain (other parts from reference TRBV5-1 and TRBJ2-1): KAGVTQTPRYLIKTRGQQVTLSCSPISGHRSVSWYQQTPGQGLQFLFEYFSETQRNKGNFPGRFSGRQFSNSRSEMNVSTLELGDSALYLCASGRPGTPYNEQFFGPGTRLTVL.

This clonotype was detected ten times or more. CDR3 amino acids: CASSYTGTVETQYF. DNA of the CDR3: TGTGCCAGCAGCTATACAGGGACAGTGGAGACCCAGTACTTC. The chain uses TRBV11-2 and TRBJ2-5; 7 bases agree with TRBD1. The CDR3 sequence is 14 residues long. V dropped 4 bases and J dropped 5; count of bases not matched to a gene: 7. From germline, CDR1 is SGHAT and CDR2 FQNNGV.